This record concerns one T cell receptor (beta chain) sequence. Its antigen remains unidentified. This entry belongs to a study of T cells in Graves' hyperthyroidism and ophthalmopathy. Whole-study findings and limits: Ophthalmopathy, as predicted by the model, came a median 6.5 months after the prediction.

Patients were excluded because of uncontrolled infection, other autoimmune disease, pregnancy or lactation. PBMCs stemmed from under 11 ml fresh peripheral blood. TCR beta CDR3 regions were amplified from RNA transcripts. Initially, a first-round RT-PCR of the TCR CDR3 employed the HTBI primer set. TCRdb itself ran the multiplex PCR reads through MiXCR, one entry per CDR3 protein. The top ten hold approximately 10% of the sample, which has hundreds of thousands of distinct CDR3 sequences, over 35% seen once. Trimming cost V 5 bases and J 4 bases; bases outside gene matches: 9. This CDR3 contains 15 residues.

V and J are TRBV12-3 or TRBV12-4 and TRBJ2-5; TRBD2 aligns across 8 bases. The sequence was obtained from a man aged 18 to 30 with Graves' hyperthyroidism. Sequencing was performed on blood. CDR3 residues: CASSPRRGGRETQYF. DNA of the CDR3: TGTGCCAGCAGTCCGCGTCGGGGGGGACGAGAGACCCAGTACTTC.